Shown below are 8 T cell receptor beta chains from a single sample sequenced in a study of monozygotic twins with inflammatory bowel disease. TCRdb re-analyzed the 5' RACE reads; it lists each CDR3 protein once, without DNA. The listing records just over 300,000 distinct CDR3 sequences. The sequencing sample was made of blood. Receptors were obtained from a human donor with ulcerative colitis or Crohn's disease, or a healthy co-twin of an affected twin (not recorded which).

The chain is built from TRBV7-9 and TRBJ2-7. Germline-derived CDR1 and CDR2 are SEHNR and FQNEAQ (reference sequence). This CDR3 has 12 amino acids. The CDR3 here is CASSFEAYEQYF.

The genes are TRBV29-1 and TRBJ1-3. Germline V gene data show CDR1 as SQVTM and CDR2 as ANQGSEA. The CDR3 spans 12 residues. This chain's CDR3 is CSVVGTGNTIYF.

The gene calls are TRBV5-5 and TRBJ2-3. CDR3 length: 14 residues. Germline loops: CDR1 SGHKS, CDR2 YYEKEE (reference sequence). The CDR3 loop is CASSLVPKGDTQYF.

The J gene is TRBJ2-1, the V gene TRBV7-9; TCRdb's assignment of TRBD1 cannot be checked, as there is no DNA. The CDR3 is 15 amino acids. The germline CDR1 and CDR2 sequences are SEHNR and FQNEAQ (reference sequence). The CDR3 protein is CASSSPGQLYNEQFF.

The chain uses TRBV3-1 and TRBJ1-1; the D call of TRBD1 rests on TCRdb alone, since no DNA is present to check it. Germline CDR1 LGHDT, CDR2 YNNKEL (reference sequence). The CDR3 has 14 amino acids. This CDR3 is CASSLRLAGREAFF.

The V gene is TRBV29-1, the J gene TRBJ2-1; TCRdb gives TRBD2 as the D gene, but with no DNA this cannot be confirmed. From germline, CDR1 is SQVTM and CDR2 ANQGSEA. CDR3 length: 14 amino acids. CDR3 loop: CSVSSGGAYNEQFF.

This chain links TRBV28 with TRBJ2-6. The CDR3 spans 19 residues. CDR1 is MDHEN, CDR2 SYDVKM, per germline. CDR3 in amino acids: CASSDQVEQVHSGANVLTF. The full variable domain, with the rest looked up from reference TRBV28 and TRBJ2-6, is DVKVTQSSRYLVKRTGEKVFLECVQDMDHENMFWYRQDPGLGLRLIYFSYDVKMKEKGDIPEGYSVSREKKERFSLILESASTNQTSMYLCASSDQVEQVHSGANVLTFGAGSRLTVL.

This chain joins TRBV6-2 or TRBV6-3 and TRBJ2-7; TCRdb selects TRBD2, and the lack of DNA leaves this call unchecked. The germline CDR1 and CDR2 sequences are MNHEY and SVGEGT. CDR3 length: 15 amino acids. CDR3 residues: CASSYLSGAAYEQYF.